The 27 T cell receptor delta chains below come from one sample, sequenced in a study of gamma delta lymphoproliferative disorders and STAT genes (dated by TCRdb to 2016 to 2019). Genomic DNA from peripheral blood mononuclear cells isolated from patients and controls was used for TCR sequencing. Receptor amplification or capture employed multiplex PCR. The instrument was an Illumina MiSeq. Public reads were reanalyzed in TCRdb with CATT, and rows carrying the same DNA were merged afterwards. The sample table shows about 1,400 delta-chain clones, and approximately 2.9% are seen once. The ten largest account for about three fifths of the sample. The sample taken for sequencing was blood. The source is a human donor with gamma-delta T-cell large granular lymphocyte leukemia.

The table lists this clone with a few counts. With a far larger clone one base away, a read error is the likely cause. Other DNA sequences from this sample encode an identical CDR3 as well. This sequence joins TRDV1 and TRDJ1; tentatively, D is TRDD2 (5 bases). Between the trimmed V and J ends, which lost 6 bases and 0 bases, there was a span of 26 bases. CDR3 length: 19 amino acids. The V gene's germline CDR1 is TSWWSYY and CDR2 QGS. The CDR3 here is CALGEAAPYQPSYTDKLIF. DNA for the CDR3: TGTGCTCTTGGAGAAGCCGCTCCCTACCAGCCTTCGTACACCGATAAACTCATCTTT.

With respect to this clone: This is likely an artifact of a read error, given a far larger clone one base away. At the DNA level, this CDR3 is encoded by other sequences in the same sample as well. The chain recombines TRDV1 with TRDJ1; 10 bases align to TRDD3. The CDR3 totals 22 residues. In germline, CDR1 is TSWWSYY, CDR2 QGS. J lost 0 bases, V lost 3 bases, and 22 bases had no gene match. The CDR3 coding sequence is TGTGCTCTTGGGGAGTCCTTCTCCCCCTTACTGGGGGATCTTTCCTACACCGATAAACTCATCTTT. As protein: CALGESFSPLLGDLSYTDKLIF.

There are a few counts of this clone. A single base is all that separates this from a far larger clone, so a read error is likely. In the same sample, other DNA sequences code for this CDR3. The chain couples TRDV1 to TRDJ1, with 9 nucleotides matching TRDD3. This CDR3 spans 20 amino acids. Germline loops: CDR1 TSWWSYY, CDR2 QGS. Trimming at V came to 6 bases and at J to 0 bases, leaving 20 bases not matched to a gene. The CDR3 region has the DNA TGTGCTCTTGGAGATCAAGGTCGGTATGACTGGGGGACCTACACCGATAAACTCATCTTT. This codes for CALGDQGRYDWGTYTDKLIF.

This clone came up a few times. TCRdb's listed protein matches a much larger clone and diverges from this DNA's translation at residue 10, likely through a read error; the protein shown comes from the DNA. The chain couples TRDV3 to TRDJ1; the D gene is possibly TRDD2 (6 bases). Germline assignment: CDR1 TVYSNPD and CDR2 GDNSRS (reference sequence). The CDR3 covers 12 residues. The chain's CDR3 is CAFRPFPYKPIF. The CDR3 region has the DNA TGTGCCTTTAGGCCCTTCCCTTATAAACCCATCTTT.

This clone was seen a handful of times. Given a far larger clone just one base away, this is likely a sequencing read error. The same CDR3 is also encoded by other DNA sequences in this sample. This rearrangement joins TRDV1 to TRDJ1, with D possibly matching TRDD2 (7 bases). The germline gives CDR1 TSWWSYY, CDR2 QGS. The CDR3 is 17 residues long. Trimming stripped 6 bases from V and 8 bases from J, with 28 bases between. The CDR3 sequence is CALGAGLPPIIWGKLIF. The CDR3 DNA is TGTGCTCTTGGAGCAGGCCTTCCTCCCATTATCTGGGGCAAACTCATCTTT.

Remarks on this clone: This likely stems from a read error, as it lies one base from a far larger clone. Other nucleotide sequences in the sample specify the same CDR3. The gene calls are TRDV3 and TRDJ1, with 12 positions matching TRDD3. The length of the CDR3 is 14 residues. Germline assignment: CDR1 TVYSNPD and CDR2 GDNSRS (reference sequence). Unmatched junction bases numbered 14, after V lost 4 bases and J lost 11 bases. This chain's CDR3 is CASTRPVLGDTLIF. In nucleotides, the CDR3 is TGTGCCTCCACACGCCCAGTACTGGGGGATACCCTCATCTTT.

This chain connects TRDV2 to TRDJ1; 11 nucleotides match TRDD3. CDR1 GEAIGNYY and CDR2 EKD come from the germline V gene. The junction had 8 bases not matched to a gene; V was cut back by 0 bases and J by 3 bases. CDR3 length: 17 residues. The CDR3 DNA follows: TGTGCCTGTGACACCGAGTACTGGGGGATAAGTGCCGATAAACTCATCTTT. Its translation is CACDTEYWGISADKLIF.

This clone has at least ten counts. This likely came from a read error, as a far larger clone is one base away. This CDR3 is also generated by other DNA sequences in the sample. V is TRDV1 and J is TRDJ1, with D tentatively TRDD2 (5 bases). Per germline, CDR1 TSWWSYY and CDR2 QGS. The CDR3 covers 19 residues. CDR3 sequence (DNA): TGTGCTCTTGGGGAAGCCGCTCCCTACCAGCCTTCGTACACCGATAAACTTATCTTT. Protein product: CALGEAAPYQPSYTDKLIF.

About this clone itself: A read error likely explains this, since a far larger clone differs by one base. In the same sample, other DNA sequences code for this CDR3. The chain has TRDV1 and TRDJ1; D gene uncertain. V gave up 3 bases and J gave up 0 bases, with 14 bases separating them. Germline lookup yields CDR1 TSWWSYY and CDR2 QGS. The CDR3 covers 16 residues. CDR3 nucleotides: TGTGCTCTTGGGGAGCAACCCGGGGCGTACACCGATAAACTCATCTTT. This translates into CALGEQPGAYTDKLIF.

This clone was seen a few times. It differs at one base from a far larger clone, so likely a read error. This sample also contains other DNA sequences that code for the same CDR3. This chain uses TRDV3 with TRDJ1; 11 positions agree with TRDD3. The CDR3 is 18 amino acids. CDR1 is TVYSNPD and CDR2 is GDNSRS in the germline V gene (reference sequence). The CDR3 here is CASASYWGIMEYTDKLIF. CDR3 DNA: TGTGCCTCTGCCTCGTACTGGGGGATAATGGAGTACACCGATAAACTCATTTTT.

About this clone: This probably arose from a read error, given a far larger clone one base away. The chain has TRDV1 and TRDJ1, with 10 bases lining up with TRDD3. Germline CDR1 TSWWSYY, CDR2 QGS. V dropped 3 bases and J dropped 0; count of bases not matched to a gene: 22. This CDR3 spans 22 amino acids. The CDR3 spells CALGESFPPLLGDLSYTDKLIF. Written as DNA, the CDR3 is TGTGCTCTTGGGGAGTCCTTCCCCCCCTTACTGGGGGATCTTTCTTACACCGATAAACTCATCTTT.

This clone occurred a few times. The chain links TRAV38-2/DV8 to TRDJ1; 11 positions agree with TRDD3. CDR3 length equals 23 residues. The germline V gene encodes CDR1 TSESDYY and CDR2 QEAYKQQN. The V and J ends lost 1 base and 7 bases, in that order; junction bases with no gene match: 30. CDR3 in DNA: TGTGCTTATAGGAGCTCGACACTATTCCCGTACTGGGGGATAGGGCCCCACGCCGGTAAACTCATCTTT. Amino acid sequence: CAYRSSTLFPYWGIGPHAGKLIF.

Only a few counts were recorded for this clone. TCRdb's protein, taken from a much larger clone, differs from this DNA's translation at residue 14, likely owing to a read error; the protein displayed comes from the DNA. The chain links TRAV38-2/DV8 to TRDJ1, with a possible D match to TRDD2 (7 bases). The V and J ends lost 4 bases and 13 bases respectively, with 29 bases between them. Germline V gene lookup returns CDR1 TSESDYY and CDR2 QEAYKQQN. The CDR3 covers 16 residues. The CDR3 loop reads CAYRGFLRRDRQRPIF. CDR3 sequence (DNA): TGTGCTTATAGGGGGTTCCTACGGAGGGATAGGCAACGACCCATCTTT.

This clone was counted only a few times. TCRdb lists the protein of a much larger clone for this DNA, which differs at residue 13, so this is likely a read error; the protein given here is translated from the DNA itself. V gene TRDV3 combines with J gene TRDJ1, with D unclear. This CDR3 has 15 residues. The germline V gene has CDR1 TVYSNPD and CDR2 GDNSRS (reference sequence). CDR3 DNA sequence: TGTGCCTTTCGCCCGCACACCCGTAGGACCGATAAACACATCTTT. This sequence encodes CAFRPHTRRTDKHIF.

With respect to this clone: A far larger clone is a single base away, which makes a read error likely. Other DNA sequences within the sample encode an identical CDR3. CDR3: CALGAGLPPIIWGKLIF. In DNA, the CDR3 is TGTGCTCTTGGGGCAGGCCTACCTCCCATTATCTGGGGCAAACTCATCTTT. This rearrangement joins TRDV1 to TRDJ1, with D perhaps matching TRDD3 (6 bases). CDR3 length: 17 amino acids. Germline V lookup: CDR1 TSWWSYY, CDR2 QGS. The V end was cut by 4 bases, the J end by 8 bases, with 26 bases between.

As for this clone: One junction end disagrees with the germline gene, perhaps due to a read error. The same CDR3 also results from other DNA sequences found in this sample. CDR3: CAFRFQPLKLIF. CDR3 sequence (DNA): TGTGCCTTTAGGTTCCAGCCACTTAAACTTATCTTT. This sequence joins TRDV3 and TRDJ1, with D unresolved. The V gene's germline CDR1 is TVYSNPD and CDR2 GDNSRS (reference sequence). The CDR3 loop spans 12 amino acids.

Without a V gene call, the J gene is given as TRDJ1; the table's D call of TRDD3 was not tested on the DNA. The CDR3 is 18 residues long. The CDR3 bases are TGTGCAGCAAGCGGGGTCCGACTGGGGGACCTCGGCACCGATAAACTCATCTTT. Protein product: CAASGVRLGDLGTDKLIF.

This clone showed up just a few times. For this DNA, TCRdb reports the protein of a much larger clone, which diverges at residue 7, most likely from a read error; the protein presented here is translated directly from the DNA. CDR3 bases: TGTGCTCTTGGGGAACGCGTGCCTTCCTACAGAATACGGGGGATACCAGGGAATGAGCTCATCTTT. It encodes CALGERVPSYRIRGIPGNELIF. The genes are TRDV1 and TRDJ1, with D perhaps given as TRDD2 or TRDD3 (9 bases each). V was pared by 1 base and J by 11 bases, with 41 bases between. Germline CDR1 and CDR2: TSWWSYY and QGS. The CDR3 loop spans 22 amino acids.

In regard to this clone: The TCRdb protein comes from a much larger clone and disagrees with this DNA's translation at residue 19, likely due to a read error; the protein given here is derived from the DNA. The V call is TRDV1, the J call TRDJ1; TRDD3 aligns across 10 bases. The CDR3 is made up of 22 amino acids. Germline V gene lookup returns CDR1 TSWWSYY and CDR2 QGS. The DNA for the CDR3 is TGTGCTCTTGGGGAGTCCTTCTCCCCCTTACTGGGGGATCTTTCTTACACCGATAGACTCATCTTT. Translation gives CALGESFSPLLGDLSYTDRLIF.

This clone came up a few times. A far larger clone is a single base away, which makes a read error likely. The same CDR3 can be traced to other DNA sequences in this sample. The rearrangement links TRDV1 to TRDJ1, with 13 bases lining up with TRDD3. The germline CDR1 and CDR2 sequences are TSWWSYY and QGS. The CDR3 contains 21 residues. CDR3 sequence (DNA): TGTGCTCTTGGGGAACTTGCCCTTTGGTACTGGGGGATACGAAAGACCGATAAACTCATCTTC. The encoded protein is CALGELALWYWGIRKTDKLIF.

This clone was picked up a small number of times. TCRdb records a much larger clone's protein for this DNA, with a difference at residue 7 that likely arises from a read error; the protein given is the translation of the DNA. This rearrangement joins TRDV3 to TRDJ1, with 8 positions matching TRDD3. This CDR3 region has 18 residues. V lost 4 bases, J lost 0 bases, and 19 bases stayed unmatched. CDR1 and CDR2 (germline): TVYSNPD, GDNSRS (reference sequence). CDR3 coding DNA: TGTGCCTCTGCCTCGTACCGGGGGATAATGGAGTACACCGATAAACTCATCTTT. Its translation is CASASYRGIMEYTDKLIF.

Only a few counts were recorded for this clone. A J gene of TRDJ1 was called, though the V gene was not. The CDR3 runs to 10 residues. The chain's CDR3 is CSGGPIKLIF. The CDR3 DNA follows: TGCTCTGGTGGGCCAATTAAACTCATCTTT.

Comments on this clone: A read error is likely here: a far larger clone is one base away. Other nucleotide sequences from this sample produce the same CDR3. The chain has TRAV38-2/DV8 and TRDJ1; 10 bases map to TRDD3. This CDR3 contains 21 residues. Germline CDR1 and CDR2: TSESDYY and QEAYKQQN. V trimming: 1 base; J trimming: 3 bases; junction bases outside the gene matches: 21. Written as DNA, the CDR3 is TGTGCTTATAGGAGCTCGACACTGTTCCCGTACTGGGGGATTCGGCCCGATAAACTCATCTTT. This sequence encodes CAYRSSTLFPYWGIRPDKLIF.

In its sample, this clone was seen a few times. TCRdb's protein, taken from a much larger clone, differs from this DNA's translation at residue 9, likely owing to a read error; the protein displayed comes from the DNA. This sequence joins TRDV1 and TRDJ1, with D tentatively TRDD2 (5 bases). CDR3 length equals 19 residues. Germline lookup yields CDR1 TSWWSYY and CDR2 QGS. Trimming took 2 bases from V and 0 from J, leaving 22 bases between them. CDR3 residues: CALGEAAPNQPSYTDKLIF. CDR3 DNA sequence: TGTGCTCTTGGGGAAGCCGCTCCCAACCAGCCTTCGTACACCGATAAACTCATCTTT.

In this sample, this clone turned up a few times. The TCRdb protein, from a much larger clone, departs from this DNA's translation at residue 6, likely by read error; the protein shown derives from the DNA. The CDR3: CALGEPEGPSYWGIRTTDKLIF. The CDR3 DNA reads TGTGCTCTTGGGGAACCAGAGGGACCTTCCTACTGGGGGATACGGACGACCGATAAACTCATCTTT. J is TRDJ1 and V is TRDV1; 13 nucleotides agree with TRDD3. CDR3 length: 22 amino acids. J lost 2 bases, V lost 1 base, and 19 bases had no gene match. The germline V gene encodes CDR1 TSWWSYY and CDR2 QGS.

A few counts support this clone. Given a far larger clone just one base away, this is likely a sequencing read error. In the same sample, other DNA sequences code for this CDR3. This chain joins TRDV1 and TRDJ1; 8 nucleotides line up with TRDD3. Germline V CDR1 and CDR2: TSWWSYY, QGS. The CDR3 totals 20 residues. With V trimmed by 0 bases and J by 1 base, 16 bases remained unmatched. The CDR3 loop reads CALGELGESYWGSLTDKLIF. DNA for the CDR3: TGTGCTCTTGGGGAACTAGGGGAGTCCTACTGGGGGTCCCTCACCGATAAACTCATCTTT.

As regards this clone: A far larger clone is one nucleotide away, so this likely arose from a read error. The J gene is TRDJ1, the V gene TRDV1, with 11 nucleotides matching TRDD3. The CDR3 runs 22 residues. In germline, CDR1 is TSWWSYY, CDR2 QGS. J lost 2 bases, V lost 0 bases, and 20 bases had no gene match. This chain's CDR3 is CALGELEGPSYWGIWTTDKLIF. As DNA, the CDR3 is TGTGCTCTTGGGGAACTAGAGGGACCTTCCTACTGGGGGATATGGACGACCGATAAACTCATCTTT.